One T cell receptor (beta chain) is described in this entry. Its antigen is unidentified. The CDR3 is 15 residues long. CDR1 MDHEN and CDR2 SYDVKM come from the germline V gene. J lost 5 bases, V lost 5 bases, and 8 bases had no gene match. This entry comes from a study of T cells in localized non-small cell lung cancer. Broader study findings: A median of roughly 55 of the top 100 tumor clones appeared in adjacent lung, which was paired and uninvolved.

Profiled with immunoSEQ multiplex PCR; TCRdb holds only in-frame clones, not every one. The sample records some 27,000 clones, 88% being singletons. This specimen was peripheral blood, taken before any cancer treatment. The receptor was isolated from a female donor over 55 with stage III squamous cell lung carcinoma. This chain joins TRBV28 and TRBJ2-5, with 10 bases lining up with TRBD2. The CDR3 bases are TGTGCCAGCAGTCTTTTAGCGGGAGGCCGGGAGACCCAGTACTTC. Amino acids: CASSLLAGGRETQYF.